This T cell receptor beta chain was recorded in a study of T cells in Graves' hyperthyroidism and ophthalmopathy. Study-wide findings and caveats: Among thyroid clonotypes expanded above 0.001, most also appeared in blood.

This clonotype was seen more than once but under ten times. Its antigen remains unknown. The CDR3 covers 15 residues. V trimming: 0 bases; J trimming: 4 bases; junction bases outside the gene matches: 6. Per the germline V gene, CDR1 is DFQATT and CDR2 is SNEGSKA (reference sequence). RNA transcripts gave rise to amplified TCR beta CDR3 regions. HTBI primers were the set used in a first-round RT-PCR of the TCR CDR3. TCRdb re-called the multiplex PCR reads through MiXCR, storing one row per CDR3 protein. The sample yields about 380,000 distinct CDR3 sequences, roughly 13% seen once. Patients aged 18 to 65 with hyperthyroidism were newly diagnosed, with duration under 2 months. Clinical symptoms, serum thyroxine and TRAb, thyroid ultrasound and orbital computed tomography were used for the diagnoses.

The sample consisted of blood. The sequence derives from a woman aged 60-70 years with Graves' hyperthyroidism. V is TRBV20-1 and J is TRBJ1-2, with 9 bases matching TRBD1. CDR3 loop: CSARDHTGGSYGYTF. In DNA form, the CDR3 reads TGCAGTGCTAGAGATCACACAGGGGGCTCCTATGGCTACACCTTC.